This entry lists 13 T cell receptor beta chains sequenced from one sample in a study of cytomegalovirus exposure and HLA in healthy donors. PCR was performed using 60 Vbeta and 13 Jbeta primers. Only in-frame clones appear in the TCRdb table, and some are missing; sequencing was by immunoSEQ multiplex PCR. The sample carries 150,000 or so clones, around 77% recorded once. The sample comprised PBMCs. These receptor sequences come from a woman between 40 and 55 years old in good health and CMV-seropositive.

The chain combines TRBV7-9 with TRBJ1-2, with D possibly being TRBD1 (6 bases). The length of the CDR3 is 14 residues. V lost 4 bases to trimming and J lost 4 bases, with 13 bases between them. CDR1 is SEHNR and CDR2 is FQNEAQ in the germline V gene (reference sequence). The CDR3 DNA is TGTGCCAGCAGCTCGACAGGAGTGAGCTATGGCTACACCTTC. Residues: CASSSTGVSYGYTF.

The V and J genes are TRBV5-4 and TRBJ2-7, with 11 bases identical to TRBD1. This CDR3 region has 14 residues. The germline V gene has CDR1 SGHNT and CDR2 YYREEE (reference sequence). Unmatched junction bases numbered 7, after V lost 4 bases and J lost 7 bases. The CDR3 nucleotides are TGTGCCAGCAGCATCCGGGACAGGGGGGAAGAGCAGTACTTC. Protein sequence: CASSIRDRGEEQYF. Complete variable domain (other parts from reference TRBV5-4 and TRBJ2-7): ETGVTQSPTHLIKTRGQQVTLRCSSQSGHNTVSWYQQALGQGPQFIFQYYREEENGRGNFPPRFSGLQFPNYSSELNVNALELDDSALYLCASSIRDRGEEQYFGPGTRLTVT.

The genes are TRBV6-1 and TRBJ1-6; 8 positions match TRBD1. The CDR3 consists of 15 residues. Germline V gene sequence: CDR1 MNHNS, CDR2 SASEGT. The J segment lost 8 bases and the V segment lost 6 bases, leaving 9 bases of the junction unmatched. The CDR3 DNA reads TGTGCCAGCAGGAAACAGGGGGAAATGTATTCACCCCTCCACTTT. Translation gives CASRKQGEMYSPLHF.

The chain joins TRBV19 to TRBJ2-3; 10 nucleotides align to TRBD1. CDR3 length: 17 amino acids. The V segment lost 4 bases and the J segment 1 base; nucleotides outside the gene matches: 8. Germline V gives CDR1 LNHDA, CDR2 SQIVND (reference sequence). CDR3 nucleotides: TGTGCCAGTAGTACTCAAGACAGGGGGCATGGCACAGATACGCAGTATTTT. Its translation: CASSTQDRGHGTDTQYF.

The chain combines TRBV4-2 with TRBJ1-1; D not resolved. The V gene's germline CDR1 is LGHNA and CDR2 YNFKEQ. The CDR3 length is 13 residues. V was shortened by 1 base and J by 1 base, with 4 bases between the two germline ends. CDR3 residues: CASSQAGNTEAFF. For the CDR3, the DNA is TGTGCCAGCAGCCAAGCGGGGAACACTGAAGCTTTCTTT.

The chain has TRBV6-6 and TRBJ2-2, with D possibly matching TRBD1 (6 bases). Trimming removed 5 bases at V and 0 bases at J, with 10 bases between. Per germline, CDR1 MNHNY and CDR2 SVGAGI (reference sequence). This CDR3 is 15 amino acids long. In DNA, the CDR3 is TGTGCCAGCAGTACCGGGACATCGAACACCGGGGAGCTGTTTTTT. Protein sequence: CASSTGTSNTGELFF.

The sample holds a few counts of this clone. The CDR3 protein is CAISVGGPDTQYF. The CDR3 nucleotides read TGTGCCATCAGTGTTGGAGGGCCAGATACGCAGTATTTT. The chain combines TRBV10-3 with TRBJ2-3; D possibly corresponds to TRBD2 (6 bases). The CDR3 has 13 residues. The germline V and J ends were trimmed by 4 bases and 4 bases, with 9 bases remaining between them. In germline, CDR1 is ENHRY, CDR2 SYGVKD.

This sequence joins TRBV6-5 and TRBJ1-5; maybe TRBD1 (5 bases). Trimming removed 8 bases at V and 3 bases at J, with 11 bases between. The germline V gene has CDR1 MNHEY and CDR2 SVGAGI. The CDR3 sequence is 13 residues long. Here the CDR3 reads CASAGQNNQPQHF. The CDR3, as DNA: TGTGCCAGCGCCGGACAAAACAATCAGCCCCAGCATTTT.

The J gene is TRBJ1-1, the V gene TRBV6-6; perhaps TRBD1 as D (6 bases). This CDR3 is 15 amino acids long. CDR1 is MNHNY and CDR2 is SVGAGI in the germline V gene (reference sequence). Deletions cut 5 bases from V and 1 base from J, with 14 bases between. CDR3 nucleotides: TGTGCCAGCAGTGGGCAGGGGTCCACGAACACTGAAGCTTTCTTT. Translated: CASSGQGSTNTEAFF.

The CDR3 bases are TGCGCCAGCAGCTTGGACAGCCTTAATGAAAAACTGTTTTTT. Its translation is CASSLDSLNEKLFF. V gene TRBV5-1 combines with J gene TRBJ1-4, with D hard to call. Trimming pared 0 bases from V and 4 bases from J, leaving 7 bases between. The CDR3 runs to 14 residues. The V gene's germline CDR1 is SGHRS and CDR2 YFSETQ.

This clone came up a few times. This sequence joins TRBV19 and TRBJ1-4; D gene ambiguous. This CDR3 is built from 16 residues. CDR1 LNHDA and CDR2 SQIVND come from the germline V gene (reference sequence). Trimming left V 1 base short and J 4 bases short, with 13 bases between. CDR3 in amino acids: CASSIGDLPYNEKLFF. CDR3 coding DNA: TGTGCCAGTAGTATAGGAGATCTTCCGTATAATGAAAAACTGTTTTTT.

The DNA for the CDR3 is TGTGCCAGCAGCCCCGATCCAGGGTCGGGCTATGGCTACACCTTC. Protein: CASSPDPGSGYGYTF. The chain recombines TRBV7-3 with TRBJ1-2, with D perhaps matching TRBD1 (5 bases). CDR1 is SGHTA and CDR2 is FQGTGA in the germline V gene. The V end was cut by 5 bases, the J end by 4 bases, with 17 bases between. The CDR3 loop spans 15 amino acids.

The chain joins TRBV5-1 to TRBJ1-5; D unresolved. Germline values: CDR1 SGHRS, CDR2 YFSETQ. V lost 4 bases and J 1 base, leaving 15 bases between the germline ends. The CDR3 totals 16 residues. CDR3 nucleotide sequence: TGCGCCAGCAGCCCGGGCCGGGATTCCAGCAATCAGCCCCAGCATTTT. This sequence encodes CASSPGRDSSNQPQHF.